Included here is one TCR beta chain sequence, with context. Its target is not known. Naive CD8 populations comprised CD45RO-negative cells positively selected for CCR7, excluding terminally differentiated effector memory CD45RA+ cells. The source of the sample is a study of shared clonotypes between healthy human individuals. In the study overall: Three plates each covered CD4 naive and memory; CD8 naive two, CD8 memory one. Points from the study as a whole: Clonotypes shared by all four sorted-subset donors had higher generation probabilities than non-shared clonotypes.

Across several immunoSEQ plates, the genomic DNA of each subset was split evenly. Clones were read by immunoSEQ multiplex PCR, and TCRdb kept only the in-frame ones, dropping some. The sample records approximately 600,000 clones, 95% being singletons. This CDR3 has 14 residues. The germline V gene encodes CDR1 PRHDT and CDR2 FYEKMQ (reference sequence). V was trimmed by 5 bases and J by 0 bases, leaving 11 bases between them. This clonotype originated in a woman aged 30 to 39 in good health. The genes are TRBV13 and TRBJ2-7, with D unclear. The source material was naive CD8+ T cells sorted from blood. The CDR3 region has the DNA TGTGCCAGCAGCGCGACCACAAGCTCCTACGAGCAGTACTTC. Encoded protein: CASSATTSSYEQYF.